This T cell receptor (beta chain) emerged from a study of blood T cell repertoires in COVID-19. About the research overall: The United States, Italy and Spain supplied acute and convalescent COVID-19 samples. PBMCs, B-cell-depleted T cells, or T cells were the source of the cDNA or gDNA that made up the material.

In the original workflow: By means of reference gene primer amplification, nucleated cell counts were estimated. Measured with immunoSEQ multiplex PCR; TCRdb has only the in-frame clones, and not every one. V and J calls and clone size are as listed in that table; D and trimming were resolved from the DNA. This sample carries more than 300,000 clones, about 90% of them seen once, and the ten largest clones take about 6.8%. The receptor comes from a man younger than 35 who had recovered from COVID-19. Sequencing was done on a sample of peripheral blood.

This chain's CDR3 is CASNGLFPGKLFF. Here the CDR3 DNA reads TGTGCCAGCAATGGACTGTTCCCCGGAAAACTGTTTTTT. The genes are TRBV6-4 and TRBJ1-4; D call uncertain. Trimming left V 7 bases short and J 10 bases short, with 16 bases between. CDR3 length: 13 residues. Germline V gene sequence: CDR1 MRHNA, CDR2 SNTAGT.